The rows below give T cell receptor beta chains drawn from one sample of a study of shared clonotypes between healthy human individuals. Sequencing used immunoSEQ multiplex PCR; TCRdb keeps in-frame clones, though not all of them. The sample has about 700,000 clones, about 74% seen once. The material sequenced was memory CD4+ T cells sorted from blood. These receptors were taken from a woman aged 25-40 years in good health. CDR3s include the opening cysteine and the closing phenylalanine or tryptophan. The order of the fields is clone size, J gene, D gene, V gene, CDR3 DNA, CDR3 protein. D genes are given only for firm matches. The listing skips clone size in some rows; elsewhere it reads once, few, many or a size class.

- TRBJ2-7 - TRBV19 TGTGCCAGTAGTATCTCGGGTGCAGGGGCCGAGCAGTACTTC CASSISGAGAEQYF
- TRBJ2-3 - TRBV6-1 TGTGCCAGCCGGCTCCCAACAGATACGCAGTATTTT CASRLPTDTQYF
- TRBJ2-2 - TRBV12-5 TGTGCTAGTGGTTTCGAGGACAGCCGAACCGGGGAGCTGTTTTTT CASGFEDSRTGELFF
- TRBJ2-4 - TRBV28 TGTGCCAGCAGTTTAGATTTAGCCAAAAACATTCAGTACTTC CASSLDLAKNIQYF
few TRBJ1-2 - TRBV19 TGTGCCAGTAGTATGGATCACCGCAACTATGGCTACACCTTC CASSMDHRNYGYTF
few TRBJ2-2 TRBD2 TRBV4-1 TGCGCCAGCAGCCAAGATCTGACTCCGGGACTAAACACCGGGGAGCTGTTTTTT CASSQDLTPGLNTGELFF
- TRBJ2-2 - TRBV9 TGTGCCAGCAGCGTATACAGGAACACCGGGGAGCTGTTTTTT CASSVYRNTGELFF
- TRBJ1-4 - TRBV2 TGTGCCAGCAGGGTCCAGCCAACTAATGAAAAACTGTTTTTT CASRVQPTNEKLFF
- TRBJ2-5 TRBD2 TRBV29-1 TGCAGCGTTGGAGGAGAAGCGGGATACCAAGAGACCCAGTACTTC CSVGGEAGYQETQYF
- TRBJ1-1 TRBD1 TRBV27 TGTGCCAGCAGCCCAGGGGGCTATAACACTGAAGCTTTCTTT CASSPGGYNTEAFF
- TRBJ2-5 - TRBV29-1 TGCAGCGTCGTTCGAGGGACCCAGTACTTC CSVVRGTQYF
- TRBJ2-3 - TRBV4-1 TGCGCCAGCAGCCAAGAAAGAGGGGTCAGGGGAATCACAGATACGCAGTATTTT CASSQERGVRGITDTQYF
- TRBJ2-1 TRBD1 TRBV5-1 TGCGCCAGCAGACGAGACAGGGACTCCTACAATGAGCAGTTCTTC CASRRDRDSYNEQFF
- TRBJ2-2 - TRBV2 TGTGCCAGCAGGAGAAGGGACGGCGGGGAGCTGTTTTTT CASRRRDGGELFF
few TRBJ1-2 - TRBV23-1 TGCGCCAGCAGTCAATCGAAATCCTCAGGCTACACCTTC CASSQSKSSGYTF
few TRBJ2-3 TRBD1 TRBV5-1 TGCGCCAGCAGCTTGGGGGACAGGGATATTGATACGCAGTATTTT CASSLGDRDIDTQYF
- TRBJ2-7 TRBD2 TRBV30 TGTGCCTGGAGAGCGGGATGGAGCTACGAGCAGTACTTC CAWRAGWSYEQYF
- TRBJ2-3 - TRBV6-5 TGTGCCAGCAGTTATTTAACATCACGGGGTACGCAGTATTTT CASSYLTSRGTQYF
- TRBJ1-4 - TRBV7-9 TGTGCCAGCAGCCTCGACAGGTCTAATGAAAAACTGTTTTTT CASSLDRSNEKLFF